These T cell receptor beta chains were read from a single sample in a study of blood T cell repertoires in COVID-19. Method: immunoSEQ multiplex PCR; TCRdb's copy keeps in-frame clones and lacks some. There are 68,000 or so clones in the sample; roughly nine tenths occur only once, and roughly 2.8% lies in the top ten. Specimen: peripheral blood. These receptors came from a man aged 50 or older with acute or convalescent COVID-19. Both conserved end residues are part of each CDR3. D genes are given only for firm matches.

j_gene: TRBJ1-1
d_gene: -
v_gene: TRBV6-5
CDR3aa: CASFRTVNTEAFF

j_gene: TRBJ2-7
d_gene: -
v_gene: TRBV6-1
CDR3aa: CASSEPTGGDEQYF

j_gene: TRBJ2-1
d_gene: -
v_gene: TRBV30
CDR3aa: CAWISWNEQFF

j_gene: TRBJ1-5
d_gene: -
v_gene: TRBV25-1
CDR3aa: CASSESSTKHEPQHF

j_gene: TRBJ2-5
d_gene: -
v_gene: TRBV5-4
CDR3aa: CASSFRPEAGETQYF

j_gene: TRBJ1-5
d_gene: -
v_gene: TRBV18
CDR3aa: CASSGSGRGLQPQHF

j_gene: TRBJ1-6
d_gene: TRBD1
v_gene: TRBV5-1
CDR3aa: CASSLEWTGGSGNSPLHF

j_gene: TRBJ2-1
d_gene: -
v_gene: TRBV2
CDR3aa: CASQGQMLRYEQFF

j_gene: TRBJ1-6
d_gene: -
v_gene: TRBV25-1
CDR3aa: CASSERVTQGSGSPLHF

j_gene: TRBJ2-5
d_gene: -
v_gene: TRBV5-1
CDR3aa: CASSLALTVGETQYF

j_gene: TRBJ1-2
d_gene: TRBD1
v_gene: TRBV4-3
CDR3aa: CASSRNRGGGYTF

j_gene: TRBJ1-1
d_gene: -
v_gene: TRBV28
CDR3aa: CASNPRAYGGSTEAFF

j_gene: TRBJ1-2
d_gene: -
v_gene: TRBV28
CDR3aa: CASSLIQVAHGYTF

j_gene: TRBJ1-2
d_gene: -
v_gene: TRBV7-9
CDR3aa: CASSASSYGYTF

j_gene: TRBJ1-6
d_gene: -
v_gene: TRBV30
CDR3aa: CAWSRDTYNSPLHF

j_gene: TRBJ1-2
d_gene: -
v_gene: TRBV30
CDR3aa: CAWSRRDYGYTF

j_gene: TRBJ2-5
d_gene: TRBD2
v_gene: TRBV5-1
CDR3aa: CASSLNRSGASQETQYF

j_gene: TRBJ1-5
d_gene: -
v_gene: TRBV5-5
CDR3aa: CASSLGEINQPQHF

j_gene: TRBJ2-1
d_gene: -
v_gene: TRBV6-5
CDR3aa: CASTTTRNLNEQFF

j_gene: TRBJ1-2
d_gene: -
v_gene: TRBV30
CDR3aa: CAWNPLGQGYGYTF

j_gene: TRBJ2-6
d_gene: TRBD1
v_gene: TRBV9
CDR3aa: CASSVTRGRYGANVLTF

j_gene: TRBJ1-1
d_gene: TRBD1
v_gene: TRBV2
CDR3aa: CASSPQGGSTEAFF

j_gene: TRBJ1-4
d_gene: TRBD1
v_gene: TRBV5-1
CDR3aa: CASSPGQGAKNEKLFF

j_gene: TRBJ2-5
d_gene: TRBD1
v_gene: TRBV2
CDR3aa: CASSVQGALAIETQYF

j_gene: TRBJ2-1
d_gene: -
v_gene: TRBV3-1/TRBV3-2
CDR3aa: CASSQDEDRGNEQFF

j_gene: TRBJ1-4
d_gene: -
v_gene: TRBV4-3
CDR3aa: CASSQREEKLFF

j_gene: TRBJ1-4
d_gene: -
v_gene: TRBV29-1
CDR3aa: CSVFLNEKLFF

j_gene: TRBJ2-5
d_gene: TRBD2
v_gene: TRBV11-3
CDR3aa: CASSTSGAKETQYF

j_gene: TRBJ1-2
d_gene: -
v_gene: TRBV6-2/TRBV6-3
CDR3aa: CASSYAGAENYGYTF

j_gene: TRBJ2-1
d_gene: -
v_gene: TRBV10-1
CDR3aa: CASSLSETYNEQFF

j_gene: TRBJ2-1
d_gene: -
v_gene: TRBV6-5
CDR3aa: CASSYSSQGSHEQFF

j_gene: TRBJ1-1
d_gene: TRBD1
v_gene: TRBV18
CDR3aa: CASQPGQGRNTEAFF

j_gene: TRBJ1-5
d_gene: TRBD1
v_gene: TRBV24-1
CDR3aa: CATSDRTGPNQPQHF

j_gene: TRBJ2-5
d_gene: TRBD2
v_gene: TRBV30
CDR3aa: CAWDSRGGRETQYF

j_gene: -
d_gene: -
v_gene: TRBV2
CDR3aa: CASSAQGDLQPQYF

j_gene: TRBJ1-1
d_gene: TRBD1
v_gene: TRBV6-6
CDR3aa: CASRDRDTEAFF

j_gene: TRBJ2-1
d_gene: TRBD2
v_gene: TRBV6-5
CDR3aa: CASSHTSGADNEQFF

j_gene: TRBJ2-1
d_gene: -
v_gene: TRBV3-1/TRBV3-2
CDR3aa: CASSEEAGEQFF

j_gene: TRBJ2-2
d_gene: -
v_gene: TRBV14
CDR3aa: CASSQRGVTTGELFF

j_gene: TRBJ1-4
d_gene: TRBD1
v_gene: TRBV15
CDR3aa: CATSEGTGKRFGEKLFF

j_gene: TRBJ1-3
d_gene: -
v_gene: TRBV2
CDR3aa: CASSGSVYGNTIYF

j_gene: TRBJ2-1
d_gene: -
v_gene: TRBV15
CDR3aa: CATSTTDRTTRYNEQFF

j_gene: TRBJ2-7
d_gene: TRBD2
v_gene: TRBV6-2/TRBV6-3
CDR3aa: CASSFRTSGSHEQYF

j_gene: TRBJ2-5
d_gene: -
v_gene: TRBV6-6
CDR3aa: CASSYPLGLQETQYF

j_gene: TRBJ1-2
d_gene: TRBD1
v_gene: TRBV11-2
CDR3aa: CASSGRGKPTNYGYTF